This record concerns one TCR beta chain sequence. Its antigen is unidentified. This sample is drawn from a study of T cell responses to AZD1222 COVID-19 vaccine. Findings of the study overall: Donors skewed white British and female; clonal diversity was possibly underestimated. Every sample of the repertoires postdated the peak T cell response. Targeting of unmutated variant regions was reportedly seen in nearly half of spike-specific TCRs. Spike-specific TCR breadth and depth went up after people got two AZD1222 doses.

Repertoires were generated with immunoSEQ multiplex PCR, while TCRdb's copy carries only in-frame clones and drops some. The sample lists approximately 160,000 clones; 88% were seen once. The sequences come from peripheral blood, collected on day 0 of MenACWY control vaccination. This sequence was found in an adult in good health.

CDR3 in DNA: TGTGCCAGCAGCACTTACCGCTGGGACCTCCGGCAGTTCTTC. Translating gives CASSTYRWDLRQFF. The gene calls are TRBV7-2 and TRBJ2-1, with D tentatively TRBD1 or TRBD2 (5 bases each). The CDR3 runs to 14 residues. V dropped 5 bases and J dropped 12 bases, with 20 bases sitting between them. Germline V gene lookup returns CDR1 SGHTA and CDR2 FQGNSA.